This entry lists 11 T cell receptor beta chains sequenced from one sample in a study of blood T cell repertoires in COVID-19. Clones were read by immunoSEQ multiplex PCR, and TCRdb kept only the in-frame ones, dropping some. Of about 16,000 clones in the sample, roughly 88% were seen once. The sample taken for sequencing was peripheral blood. These receptors all come from a human donor in a cohort sampled during active COVID-19.

This rearrangement joins TRBV5-6 to TRBJ2-2, with D uncertain. Deletions cut 0 bases from V and 4 bases from J, with 10 bases between. This CDR3 has 15 amino acids. Germline CDR1 reads SGHDT; CDR2 reads YYEEEE. The CDR3, as DNA: TGTGCCAGCAGCTTGGAGAGCTATAGCACCGGGGAGCTGTTTTTT. Its protein product is CASSLESYSTGELFF.

The chain recombines TRBV7-9 with TRBJ2-7, with no clear D. The CDR3 is made up of 12 amino acids. The V and J ends lost 3 bases and 5 bases respectively, with 8 bases between them. Germline V CDR1 and CDR2: SEHNR, FQNEAQ (reference sequence). The CDR3 bases are TGTGCCAGCAGCTTTACTGTGAACGAGCAGTACTTC. It encodes CASSFTVNEQYF.

The chain has TRBV4-1 and TRBJ2-7; D possibly corresponds to TRBD2 (6 bases). V lost 0 bases and J 6 bases, leaving 9 bases between the germline ends. This CDR3 comprises 13 residues. The germline CDR1 and CDR2 sequences are MGHRA and YSYEKL. CDR3 coding DNA: TGCGCCAGCAGCCAAGATGTGCGGGGCGAGCAGTACTTC. As protein: CASSQDVRGEQYF.

V is TRBV6-1 and J is TRBJ1-2; 8 bases are a match to TRBD1. V lost 3 bases and J lost 1; bases outside the gene matches: 7. Germline CDR1 and CDR2: MNHNS and SASEGT. The CDR3 has 16 residues. CDR3 sequence (DNA): TGTGCCAGCAGTGAGATGAACAGGGGGATTAACTATGGCTACACCTTC. This sequence encodes CASSEMNRGINYGYTF.

This clone was detected once. The V and J genes are TRBV2 and TRBJ2-7; a possible D gene is TRBD1 (5 bases). The CDR3 covers 13 residues. The V gene lost 4 bases and the J gene lost 4 bases, with 11 bases spanning the gap. Germline V gives CDR1 SNHLY, CDR2 FYNNEI. This chain's CDR3 is CASSGQGRYEQYF. CDR3 DNA sequence: TGTGCCAGCAGTGGTCAGGGAAGGTACGAGCAGTACTTC.

The rearrangement links TRBV4-1 to TRBJ1-5, with 8 bases lining up with TRBD1. Germline CDR1 is MGHRA and CDR2 is YSYEKL. V dropped 4 bases and J dropped 3; count of bases not matched to a gene: 8. The CDR3 contains 16 residues. The CDR3 nucleotides are TGCGCCAGCAGCCGTTTCGGACAGGGTAACAATCAGCCCCAGCATTTT. Its protein product is CASSRFGQGNNQPQHF.

This chain uses TRBV7-3 with TRBJ2-1, with 8 bases identical to TRBD2. V lost 4 bases to trimming and J lost 3 bases; unmatched junction nucleotides: 8. The CDR3 extends over 16 amino acids. CDR1 and CDR2 from the germline V gene are SGHTA and FQGTGA. CDR3 DNA sequence: TGTGCCAGCAGCTCGACTATAGCGGGGTACTACAATGAGCAGTTCTTC. Translation gives CASSSTIAGYYNEQFF.

In DNA form, the CDR3 reads TGTGCCAGCAGCTTGGAGTCGTGGCTAGCGGCCAACAATGAGCAGTTCTTC. Its protein is CASSLESWLAANNEQFF. This rearrangement joins TRBV5-6 to TRBJ2-1; 7 nucleotides line up with TRBD2. The CDR3 is 17 amino acids. Germline trimming cut 0 bases from V and 5 bases from J; bases unmatched to any gene: 11. Germline V gene data show CDR1 as SGHDT and CDR2 as YYEEEE.

V usage is TRBV12-5 and J usage is TRBJ1-3, with a tentative D call TRBD1 (6 bases). Germline CDR1 LGHNT, CDR2 FRNRAP. The V gene lost 4 bases and the J gene lost 3 bases, with 10 bases spanning the gap. The CDR3 runs to 14 residues. The CDR3 loop is CASGSTGSGNTIYF. Written as DNA, the CDR3 is TGTGCTAGTGGTTCAACAGGGAGTGGAAACACCATATATTTT.

J is TRBJ2-7 and V is TRBV6-5, with TRBD1 identical over 8 bases. The CDR3 covers 15 residues. The germline CDR1 and CDR2 sequences are MNHEY and SVGAGI. V was clipped by 6 bases and J by 3 bases; unmatched bases: 10. This chain's CDR3 is CASRLRDRTYYEQYF. DNA of the CDR3: TGTGCCAGCAGACTCCGGGACAGGACTTACTACGAGCAGTACTTC.

The table lists this clone with a count of one. V usage is TRBV11-3 and J usage is TRBJ2-1, with 8 bases lining up with TRBD2. Germline CDR1 is SGHNT and CDR2 is YENEEA. The CDR3 is 19 residues long. J gave up 3 bases and V 0 bases, and 13 bases lay outside the gene matches. The CDR3 spells CASSLEYLPLAGGYNEQFF. The CDR3 nucleotides read TGTGCCAGCAGCTTAGAATACCTGCCGTTGGCGGGAGGCTACAATGAGCAGTTCTTC. Drawing the rest from reference TRBV11-3 and TRBJ2-1, the complete variable domain is EAGVVQSPRYKIIEKKQPVAFWCNPISGHNTLYWYLQNLGQGPELLIRYENEEAVDDSQLPKDRFSAERLKGVDSTLKIQPAELGDSAVYLCASSLEYLPLAGGYNEQFFGPGTRLTVL.